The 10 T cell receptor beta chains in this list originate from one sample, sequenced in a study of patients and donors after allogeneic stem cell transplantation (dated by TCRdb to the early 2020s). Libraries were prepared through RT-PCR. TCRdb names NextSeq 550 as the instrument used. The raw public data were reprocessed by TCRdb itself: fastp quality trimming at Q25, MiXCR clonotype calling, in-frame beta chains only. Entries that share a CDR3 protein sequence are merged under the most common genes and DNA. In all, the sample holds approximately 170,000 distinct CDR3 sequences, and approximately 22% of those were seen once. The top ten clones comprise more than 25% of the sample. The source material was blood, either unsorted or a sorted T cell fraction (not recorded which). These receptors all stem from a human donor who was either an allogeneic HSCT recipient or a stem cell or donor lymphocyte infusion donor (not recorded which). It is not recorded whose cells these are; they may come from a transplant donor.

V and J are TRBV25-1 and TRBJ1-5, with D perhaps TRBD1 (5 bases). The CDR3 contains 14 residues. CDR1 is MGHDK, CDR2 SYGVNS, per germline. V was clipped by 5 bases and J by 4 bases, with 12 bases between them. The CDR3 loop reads CASSPQGVNQPQHF. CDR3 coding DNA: TGTGCCAGCAGTCCCCAAGGGGTTAATCAGCCCCAGCATTTT.

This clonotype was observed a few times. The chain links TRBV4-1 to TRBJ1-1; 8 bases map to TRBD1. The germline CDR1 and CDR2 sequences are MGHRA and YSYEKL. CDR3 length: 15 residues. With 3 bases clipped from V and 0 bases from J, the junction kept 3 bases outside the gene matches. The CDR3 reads CASSHRQGMNTEAFF. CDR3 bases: TGCGCCAGCAGCCACCGACAGGGGATGAACACTGAAGCTTTCTTT.

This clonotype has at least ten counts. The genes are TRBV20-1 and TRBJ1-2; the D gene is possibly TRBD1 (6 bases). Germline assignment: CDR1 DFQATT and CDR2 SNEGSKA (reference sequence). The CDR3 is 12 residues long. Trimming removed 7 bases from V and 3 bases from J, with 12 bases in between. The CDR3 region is CSVRDIDYGYTF. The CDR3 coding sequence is TGCAGTGTCCGGGACATAGACTATGGCTACACCTTC.

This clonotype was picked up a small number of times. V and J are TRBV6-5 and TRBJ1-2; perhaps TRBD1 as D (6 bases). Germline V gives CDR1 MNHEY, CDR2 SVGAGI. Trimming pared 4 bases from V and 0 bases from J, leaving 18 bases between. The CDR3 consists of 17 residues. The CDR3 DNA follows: TGTGCCAGCAGTTCCAGTGGGGGGGCCTATGCTAACTATGGCTACACCTTC. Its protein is CASSSSGGAYANYGYTF.

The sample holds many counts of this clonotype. The CDR3 region is CASSERFQPQHF. The DNA for the CDR3 is TGTGCCAGCAGTGAACGCTTTCAGCCCCAGCATTTT. The chain carries TRBV6-1 and TRBJ1-5; unclear D gene. Germline V CDR1 and CDR2: MNHNS, SASEGT. V lost 2 bases, J lost 6 bases, and 5 bases lay in between. The CDR3 spans 12 residues.

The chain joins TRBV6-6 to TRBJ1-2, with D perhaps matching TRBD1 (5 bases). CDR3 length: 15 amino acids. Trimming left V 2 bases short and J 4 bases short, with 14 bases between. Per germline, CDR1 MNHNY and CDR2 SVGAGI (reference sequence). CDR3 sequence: CASSYVSGNPYGYTF. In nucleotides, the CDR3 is TGTGCCAGCAGTTACGTATCAGGGAATCCCTATGGCTACACCTTC.

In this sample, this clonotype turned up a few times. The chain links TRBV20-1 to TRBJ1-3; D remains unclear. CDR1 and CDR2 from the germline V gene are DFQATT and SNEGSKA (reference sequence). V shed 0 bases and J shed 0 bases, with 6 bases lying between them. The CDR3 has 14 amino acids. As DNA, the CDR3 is TGCAGTGCTAGAGAAGGCCCCTCTGGAAACACCATATATTTT. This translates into CSAREGPSGNTIYF.

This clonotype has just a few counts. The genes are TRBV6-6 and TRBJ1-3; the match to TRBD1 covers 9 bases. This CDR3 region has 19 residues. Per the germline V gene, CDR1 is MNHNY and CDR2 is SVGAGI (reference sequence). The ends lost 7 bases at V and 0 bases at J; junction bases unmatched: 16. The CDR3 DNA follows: TGTGCCAGCACGGGGGAACCACAGGGGGCGCCGAGCTCTGGAAACACCATATATTTT. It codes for CASTGEPQGAPSSGNTIYF.

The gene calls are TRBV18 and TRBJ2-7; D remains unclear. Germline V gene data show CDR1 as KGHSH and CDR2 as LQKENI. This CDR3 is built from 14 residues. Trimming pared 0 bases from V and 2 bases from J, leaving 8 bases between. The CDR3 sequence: CASSPPATTYEQYF. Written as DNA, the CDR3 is TGTGCCAGCTCACCACCCGCGACAACCTACGAGCAGTACTTC.

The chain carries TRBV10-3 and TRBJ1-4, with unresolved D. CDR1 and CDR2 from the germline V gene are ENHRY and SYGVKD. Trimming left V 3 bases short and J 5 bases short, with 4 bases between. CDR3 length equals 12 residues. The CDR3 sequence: CAISDQNEKLFF. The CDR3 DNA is TGTGCCATCAGTGACCAGAATGAAAAACTGTTTTTT.